The clone carrying this T cell receptor beta chain was counted a few times. No antigen is known for it. This specimen belongs to a study of T-cell memory formation after mild COVID-19. Overall study results and limits: CD4+ bias marked clones expanding day 15 to 37, unlike balanced contracting clones.

Barcoded TCR alpha and TCR beta cDNA libraries with UMIs came from 5'RACE using constant-segment primers. TCRdb re-analysed the 5' RACE reads in MiXCR, keeping a single row per CDR3 protein. The sample contains roughly 200,000 distinct CDR3 sequences, over 7.5% of which appear only once. The material sequenced was PBMCs or a T cell subset sorted from them (not recorded which). This sequence was found in a man aged 18-30 years who had mild COVID-19 (a few samples of this study predate the infection). Cell type and time point are not known.

DNA for the CDR3: TGCGCCAGCAGCCCTCCGGGACAGTCCACAGATACGCAGTATTTT. As protein: CASSPPGQSTDTQYF. This sequence joins TRBV5-1 and TRBJ2-3; TRBD1 matches 7 bases. Unmatched junction bases numbered 7, after V lost 4 bases and J lost 2 bases. The CDR3 runs 15 residues. The V gene's germline CDR1 is SGHRS and CDR2 YFSETQ. Full variable domain (missing parts from reference TRBV5-1 and TRBJ2-3): KAGVTQTPRYLIKTRGQQVTLSCSPISGHRSVSWYQQTPGQGLQFLFEYFSETQRNKGNFPGRFSGRQFSNSRSEMNVSTLELGDSALYLCASSPPGQSTDTQYFGPGTRLTVL.